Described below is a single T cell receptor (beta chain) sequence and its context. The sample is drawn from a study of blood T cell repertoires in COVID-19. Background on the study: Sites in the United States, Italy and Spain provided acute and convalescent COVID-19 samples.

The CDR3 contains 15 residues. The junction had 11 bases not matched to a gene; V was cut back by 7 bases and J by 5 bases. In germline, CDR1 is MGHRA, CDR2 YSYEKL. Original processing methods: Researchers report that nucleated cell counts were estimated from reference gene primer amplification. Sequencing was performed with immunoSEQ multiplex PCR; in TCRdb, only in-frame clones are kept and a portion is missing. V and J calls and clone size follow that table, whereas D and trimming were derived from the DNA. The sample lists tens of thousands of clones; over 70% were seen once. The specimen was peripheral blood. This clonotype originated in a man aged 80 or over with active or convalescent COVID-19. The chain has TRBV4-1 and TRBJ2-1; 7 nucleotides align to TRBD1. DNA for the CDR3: TGCGCCAGCAACCCTTTGGACAGGTCAAACAATGAGCAGTTCTTC. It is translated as CASNPLDRSNNEQFF.